What follows is one T cell receptor beta chain and its context. The length of the CDR3 is 16 residues. The J segment lost 4 bases and the V segment lost 2 bases, leaving 10 bases of the junction unmatched. From germline, CDR1 is SEHNR and CDR2 FQNEAQ (reference sequence). The record originates from a study of blood T cell repertoires in COVID-19. Turning to the study itself: Sample material is recorded as cDNA or gDNA derived from T cells, B-cell-depleted T cells, or PBMCs.

Data came from immunoSEQ multiplex PCR; TCRdb stores just in-frame clones and leaves some out. The sample shows roughly 340,000 clones, around 90% of them seen only once. Seattle-derived patients entered the study during active infection and were followed longitudinally. This chain links TRBV7-9 with TRBJ1-1; 7 positions match TRBD1. The origin of this receptor is a woman aged 25-40 years with COVID-19, enrolled during active disease. The sample consisted of peripheral blood. CDR3 in amino acids: CASSLILGQGVTEAFF. The CDR3 region has the DNA TGTGCCAGCAGCTTAATTTTGGGTCAGGGGGTCACTGAAGCTTTCTTT.